This T cell receptor (beta chain) came from a study of identical twins. Whole-study results and caveats: The study based its conclusions on cross-sectional statistical analysis and did not follow the same donors. Out-of-frame alpha sequences common to twins were enriched for low generation probability. The study found weaker excess twin sharing in beta out-of-frame sequences.

The table lists this clonotype with many counts. The target antigen is unknown. A universal primer site was incorporated via template switching, and the cDNA contained unique molecular identifiers. A single record per CDR3 protein comes from TCRdb applying MiXCR to the 5' RACE reads. This sample has hundreds of thousands of distinct CDR3 sequences; roughly 10% occur once, and the top ten carry about 5.2%. The CDR3 runs 14 residues. Trimming shortened V by 5 bases and J by 9 bases, and 19 bases separated the two germline ends. Sequencing was performed on memory (CD45RO+) T cells sorted from blood. The chain employs TRBV12-3 or TRBV12-4 and TRBJ1-2, with D possibly being TRBD1 (6 bases). The receptor comes from a woman aged 18-29 years in good health. As DNA, the CDR3 is TGTGCCAGCAGTCCTTCACGGGGGGGGGCCAGCTACACCTTC. As protein: CASSPSRGGASYTF.